This TCR beta chain was sequenced for a study of control samples from healthy donors and cancer patients. Some clones are missing from TCRdb's copy, which holds only in-frame ones; the method was immunoSEQ multiplex PCR. The table shows more than 100,000 clones, with about 90% occurring only once. The CDR3 sequence is 15 residues long. Per the germline V gene, CDR1 is SGHDT and CDR2 is YYEEEE. V lost 5 bases to trimming and J lost 4 bases; unmatched junction nucleotides: 8. The TCR was taken from a man in his fifties with head and neck cancer. The material sequenced was PBMCs. This chain connects TRBV5-6 to TRBJ2-1; 8 positions match TRBD2. The CDR3 nucleotides read TGTGCCAGCAGTCCACCACTAGCGGAATACAATGAGCAGTTCTTC. This translates into CASSPPLAEYNEQFF.